In this sample, the clone carrying this T cell receptor beta chain turned up many times. Its antigen remains unknown. Through a sample-barcoded 5' primer and a J-beta primer mix, a second PCR was run for roughly 6 to 12 cycles. Every single cDNA molecule received a tag from a template-switch adaptor with 12 random nucleotides. TCRdb used MiXCR to reprocess the 5' RACE reads, holding one entry per CDR3 protein. In the table there are 800,000 or so distinct CDR3 sequences, approximately 67% of which are singletons. These data originate in a study of blood T cells in healthy people across ages. General observations from the study: Comparison with aged donors showed that long-lived donors had more naive CD4+ cells and higher diversity. Estimates based on one million T cells were treated as lower bounds.

With 1 base clipped from V and 3 bases from J, the junction kept 5 bases outside the gene matches. Germline lookup yields CDR1 DFQATT and CDR2 SNEGSKA (reference sequence). This CDR3 spans 14 amino acids. Material for sequencing was blood. The receptor comes from a man aged 25-40 years in good health. The chain employs TRBV20-1 and TRBJ2-7, with 8 nucleotides matching TRBD2. The CDR3 DNA is TGCAGTGCTAGAGCCGGGAGGGACTACTACGAGCAGTACTTC. Protein: CSARAGRDYYEQYF.